This TCR beta chain was identified in a study of monozygotic twins with inflammatory bowel disease. General study results and limits: IBD-affected twins scored below their healthy co-twins in TCRbeta diversity (inverse Simpson). No one strong IBD-associated signal or clonotype was supported.

The germline V gene has CDR1 SGDLS and CDR2 YYNGEE. The CDR3 extends over 14 amino acids. In regard to this clonotype: Its antigen is still unknown.

Collection yielded roughly 2.6 ml of blood per donor. Addition of UMIs with a 6-nucleotide sample barcode was achieved by template switching. With the 5' RACE reads reprocessed, TCRdb shows one record per CDR3 protein and no DNA. The sample table sets out hundreds of thousands of distinct CDR3 sequences. The V and J genes are TRBV9 and TRBJ2-7; the D call of TRBD1 rests on TCRdb alone, since no DNA is present to check it. The clonotype was recovered from a human donor with ulcerative colitis or Crohn's disease, or a healthy co-twin of an affected twin (not recorded which). The specimen was blood. The CDR3 sequence: CASSVDPSPREQYF.